Shown below are 18 T cell receptor beta chains from a single sample sequenced in a study of T cells after yellow fever vaccination. One entry per CDR3 protein results from TCRdb running MiXCR on the 5' RACE reads. Found here are 400,000 or so distinct CDR3 sequences, 11% of them singletons; the top ten hold 18%. Sequenced here: PBMCs, sampled on the day of the first yellow fever vaccination. The receptors come from a man aged 18-30 years who received the YFV17D yellow fever vaccine.

This clonotype was seen repeatedly, ten times or more. This chain connects TRBV29-1 to TRBJ2-1; perhaps TRBD2 as D (5 bases). The germline V and J ends were trimmed by 0 bases and 0 bases, with 12 bases remaining between them. Per germline, CDR1 SQVTM and CDR2 ANQGSEA. This CDR3 comprises 16 residues. CDR3 loop: CSVEEDRGRSYNEQFF. The CDR3 nucleotides are TGCAGCGTTGAAGAAGATCGCGGGCGCTCCTACAATGAGCAGTTCTTC.

In its sample, this clonotype was seen many times. The gene calls are TRBV12-3 or TRBV12-4 and TRBJ1-3; no reliable D call. Trimming stripped 8 bases from V and 0 bases from J, with 11 bases between. This CDR3 region has 14 residues. The CDR3 sequence is CASEWGYSGNTIYF. CDR3 coding DNA: TGTGCCAGCGAATGGGGTTACTCTGGAAACACCATATATTTT.

This clonotype was found a few times. The rearrangement uses TRBV11-2 and TRBJ2-7; 7 nucleotides match TRBD2. The germline V gene has CDR1 SGHAT and CDR2 FQNNGV. The CDR3 totals 14 residues. The V gene end was trimmed by 5 bases and the J gene end by 6 bases; junction bases not matched to a gene: 10. The CDR3 loop is CASSPAGRVIEQYF. In DNA, the CDR3 is TGTGCCAGCAGCCCAGCGGGGCGGGTTATCGAGCAGTACTTC.

V is TRBV4-2 and J is TRBJ1-4; D unresolved. Trimming removed 1 base from V and 0 bases from J, with 9 bases in between. CDR1 LGHNA and CDR2 YNFKEQ come from the germline V gene. This CDR3 has 16 amino acids. The DNA of the CDR3 is TGTGCCAGCAGCCAAGGATTAGGTGCAACTAATGAAAAACTGTTTTTT. Translated: CASSQGLGATNEKLFF.

This chain's CDR3 is CASSGRTGVSNIQYF. DNA of the CDR3: TGTGCCAGCAGCGGGAGGACAGGTGTGTCGAACATTCAGTACTTC. The chain combines TRBV11-2 with TRBJ2-4, with D possibly being TRBD1 (7 bases). The CDR3 runs to 15 residues. Deletions cut 5 bases from V and 7 bases from J, with 18 bases between. CDR1 and CDR2 (germline): SGHAT, FQNNGV.

This clonotype was picked up a small number of times. This chain connects TRBV7-2 to TRBJ2-1; a weak D match, TRBD1 (6 bases). Trimming removed 5 bases from V and 8 bases from J, with 10 bases in between. The CDR3 has 12 residues. Germline CDR1 SGHTA, CDR2 FQGNSA. The CDR3 DNA sequence: TGTGCCAGCAGCCACAGGGAATATGAGCAGTTCTTC. Translated: CASSHREYEQFF.

This clonotype was counted many times. V gene TRBV7-2 combines with J gene TRBJ2-3; no clear D. V dropped 6 bases and J dropped 2 bases, with 6 bases sitting between them. The CDR3 has 12 amino acids. CDR1 SGHTA and CDR2 FQGNSA come from the germline V gene. The CDR3 region is CASSFFTDTQYF. The CDR3 DNA reads as TGTGCCAGCAGTTTTTTCACAGATACGCAGTATTTT.

This rearrangement joins TRBV9 to TRBJ2-1, with TRBD2 matching over 7 bases. Trimming cost V 0 bases and J 7 bases; bases outside gene matches: 10. The CDR3 sequence is 16 residues long. CDR1 and CDR2 (germline): SGDLS, YYNGEE. CDR3 amino acids: CASSVAPGGRINEQFF. In nucleotides, the CDR3 is TGTGCCAGCAGCGTAGCTCCGGGAGGAAGGATTAATGAGCAGTTCTTC.

DNA of the CDR3: TGCGCCAGCAGCTCCTGGACTAGAACCCTTAATACAGATACGCAGTATTTT. Translation: CASSSWTRTLNTDTQYF. The V call is TRBV5-1, the J call TRBJ2-3, with 7 bases aligning to TRBD2. The CDR3 extends over 17 amino acids. From germline, CDR1 is SGHRS and CDR2 YFSETQ. Germline trimming cut 3 bases from V and 3 bases from J; bases unmatched to any gene: 13.

The table lists this clonotype with a few counts. This chain connects TRBV6-2 or TRBV6-3 to TRBJ2-1; D is tentatively TRBD1 or TRBD2 (5 bases each). From germline, CDR1 is MNHEY and CDR2 SVGEGT. CDR3 length: 13 residues. With 7 bases removed from V and 5 bases from J, the gap between germline ends came to 12 bases. The CDR3 sequence: CASNHGAHNEQFF. CDR3 DNA: TGTGCCAGCAACCACGGGGCACACAATGAGCAGTTCTTC.

The sample holds a few counts of this clonotype. This sequence joins TRBV7-9 and TRBJ2-3; possibly TRBD2 for D (5 bases). Trimming cost V 2 bases and J 6 bases, with 18 bases left between them. CDR3 length equals 16 residues. Germline V lookup: CDR1 SEHNR, CDR2 FQNEAQ (reference sequence). In DNA form, the CDR3 reads TGTGCCAGCAGCTTAAGACCCGGGTCCTCGGGGGATACGCAGTATTTT. Its translation is CASSLRPGSSGDTQYF.

The CDR3 loop reads CASSPAGAGGAEKLFF. The CDR3 DNA reads as TGTGCCAGCAGCCCGGCAGGGGCAGGGGGCGCGGAAAAACTGTTTTTT. The V and J genes are TRBV4-2 and TRBJ1-4; 8 bases are a match to TRBD1. CDR1 and CDR2 from the germline V gene are LGHNA and YNFKEQ. V lost 4 bases to trimming and J lost 8 bases; unmatched junction nucleotides: 12. The CDR3 sequence is 16 residues long.

The CDR3 spells CASSQDRGTWETQYF. DNA of the CDR3: TGCGCCAGCAGCCAAGACAGGGGGACGTGGGAGACCCAGTACTTC. The J gene is TRBJ2-5, the V gene TRBV4-3; 7 bases are a match to TRBD1. The CDR3 spans 15 residues. Germline CDR1 LGHNA, CDR2 YSLEER. V gave up 0 bases and J gave up 5 bases; unmatched junction bases: 6.

This clonotype was seen only a few times. This chain links TRBV13 with TRBJ2-2; D may be TRBD1 (5 bases). From germline, CDR1 is PRHDT and CDR2 FYEKMQ (reference sequence). The CDR3 is 16 residues long. Trimming removed 3 bases at V and 0 bases at J, with 11 bases between. CDR3 sequence (DNA): TGTGCCAGCAGCTTCCGACAGCAACCGAACACCGGGGAGCTGTTTTTT. This codes for CASSFRQQPNTGELFF.

This clonotype turned up a few times. The genes are TRBV7-9 and TRBJ1-1; TRBD1 agrees at 8 bases. The CDR3 extends over 15 amino acids. Germline CDR1 and CDR2: SEHNR and FQNEAQ (reference sequence). Trimming at V came to 5 bases and at J to 7 bases, leaving 12 bases not matched to a gene. The CDR3 sequence is CASSPLNRGSSEAFF. The CDR3, as DNA: TGTGCCAGCAGCCCCCTCAACAGGGGGAGTAGTGAAGCTTTCTTT.

This rearrangement joins TRBV20-1 to TRBJ2-7; 12 bases line up with TRBD2. The CDR3 is made up of 16 amino acids. Germline lookup yields CDR1 DFQATT and CDR2 SNEGSKA (reference sequence). After removal of 3 bases from V and 2 bases from J, the junction contained 8 bases not matched to a gene. The DNA of the CDR3 is TGCAGTGCTAGGGAACTAGCGGGGGGCACCACCTACGAGCAGTACTTC. This gives the protein CSARELAGGTTYEQYF.

This clonotype was found a few times. J is TRBJ1-2 and V is TRBV7-2; D is uncertain. Per germline, CDR1 SGHTA and CDR2 FQGNSA. Trimming pared 1 base from V and 2 bases from J, leaving 8 bases between. The CDR3 totals 14 residues. CDR3 residues: CASSLGAQNYGYTF. The CDR3 DNA sequence: TGTGCCAGCAGCTTAGGAGCACAAAACTATGGCTACACCTTC.

There are a few counts of this clonotype. V is TRBV5-4 and J is TRBJ1-3, with 7 bases aligning to TRBD1. The J segment lost 0 bases and the V segment lost 4 bases, leaving 4 bases of the junction unmatched. The V gene's germline CDR1 is SGHNT and CDR2 YYREEE (reference sequence). The CDR3 length is 15 residues. The CDR3 sequence is CASSPRDSSGNTIYF. The CDR3 DNA reads TGTGCCAGCAGCCCCCGGGACAGCTCTGGAAACACCATATATTTT.